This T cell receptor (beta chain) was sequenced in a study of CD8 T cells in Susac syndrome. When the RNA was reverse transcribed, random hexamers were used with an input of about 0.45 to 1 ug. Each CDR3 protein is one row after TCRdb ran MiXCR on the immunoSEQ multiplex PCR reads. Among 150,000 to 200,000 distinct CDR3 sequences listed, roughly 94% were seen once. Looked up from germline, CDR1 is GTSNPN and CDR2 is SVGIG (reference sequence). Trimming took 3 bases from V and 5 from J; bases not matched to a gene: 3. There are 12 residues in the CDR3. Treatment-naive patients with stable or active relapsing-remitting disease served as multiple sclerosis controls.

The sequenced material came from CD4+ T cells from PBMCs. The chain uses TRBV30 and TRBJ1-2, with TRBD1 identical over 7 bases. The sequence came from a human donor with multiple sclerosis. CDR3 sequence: CAWRVRGYGYTF. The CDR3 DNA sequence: TGTGCCTGGAGGGTCAGGGGGTATGGCTACACCTTC.